The 31 T cell receptor beta chains below all came from one sample that was sequenced in a study of early T cells in non-severe SARS-CoV-2 infection. Each CDR3 protein gets one entry after TCRdb re-called the 5' RACE reads with MiXCR. This table has some 37,000 distinct CDR3 sequences, 8.5% to 10% appearing once. The material sequenced was whole blood. These receptors originate from an adult who was a healthcare worker with PCR-confirmed SARS-CoV-2 infection or an uninfected control (not recorded which).

This clonotype was counted at least ten times. This chain joins TRBV4-2 and TRBJ2-1; maybe TRBD1 (5 bases). CDR1 LGHNA and CDR2 YNFKEQ come from the germline V gene. Trimming shortened V by 4 bases and J by 5 bases, and 15 bases separated the two germline ends. This CDR3 comprises 15 residues. The CDR3 reads CASSRLVRVHNEQFF. CDR3 coding DNA: TGTGCCAGCAGCCGCCTCGTCAGGGTCCACAATGAGCAGTTCTTC.

In this sample, this clonotype turned up many times. The chain uses TRBV7-3 and TRBJ2-6, with D uncertain. Germline assignment: CDR1 SGHTA and CDR2 FQGTGA. There are 16 residues in the CDR3. V was clipped by 0 bases and J by 0 bases, with 6 bases between them. CDR3 coding DNA: TGTGCCAGCAGCTTAACCGCGGACTCTGGGGCCAACGTCCTGACTTTC. The encoded protein is CASSLTADSGANVLTF.

With respect to this clonotype: One base away lies a much larger clone, so this may be a sequencing read error. This chain connects TRBV20-1 to TRBJ1-6; D is perhaps TRBD1 (5 bases). V lost 1 base and J 9 bases, leaving 16 bases between the germline ends. The CDR3 sequence is 15 residues long. CDR1 is DFQATT and CDR2 is SNEGSKA in the germline V gene (reference sequence). CDR3 protein: CSARGQRGDASPLHF. CDR3 coding DNA: TGCAGTGCTAGAGGTCAGCGGGGGGACGCTTCACCCCTCCACTTT.

This clonotype occurred many times. V gene TRBV11-2 combines with J gene TRBJ2-7; D remains ambiguous. The CDR3 contains 12 residues. The germline CDR1 and CDR2 sequences are SGHAT and FQNNGV. Trimming shortened V by 5 bases and J by 2 bases, and 7 bases separated the two germline ends. DNA for the CDR3: TGTGCCAGCAGCGCTAACACCTACGAGCAGTACTTC. Amino acids: CASSANTYEQYF. Variable domain in full (rest from reference TRBV11-2 and TRBJ2-7): EAGVAQSPRYKIIEKRQSVAFWCNPISGHATLYWYQQILGQGPKLLIQFQNNGVVDDSQLPKDRFSAERLKGVDSTLKIQPAKLEDSAVYLCASSANTYEQYFGPGTRLTVT.

This clonotype was found a few times. This chain connects TRBV5-1 to TRBJ2-3; 9 bases match TRBD1. The V gene end was trimmed by 4 bases and the J gene end by 0 bases; junction bases not matched to a gene: 3. Germline CDR1 is SGHRS and CDR2 is YFSETQ. The CDR3 extends over 15 amino acids. The CDR3 reads CASSRDRVSTDTQYF. CDR3 in DNA: TGCGCCAGCAGCCGGGACAGGGTGAGCACAGATACGCAGTATTTT.

This clonotype was recorded a few times. The genes are TRBV20-1 and TRBJ2-2; tentative D call: TRBD1 (6 bases). Per the germline V gene, CDR1 is DFQATT and CDR2 is SNEGSKA (reference sequence). Trimming removed 6 bases at V and 1 base at J, with 12 bases between. This CDR3 contains 14 residues. DNA of the CDR3: TGCAGTGCCAGCCGGACAGTGAACACCGGGGAGCTGTTTTTT. The encoded protein is CSASRTVNTGELFF.

This clonotype was picked up many times. V gene TRBV7-6 combines with J gene TRBJ1-6; D unresolved. CDR1 SGHVS and CDR2 FNYEAQ come from the germline V gene. The V and J ends lost 1 base and 0 bases respectively, with 7 bases between them. This CDR3 region has 16 residues. CDR3 sequence: CASSLGSASYNSPLHF. The DNA of the CDR3 is TGTGCCAGCAGCTTAGGTTCAGCCTCCTATAATTCACCCCTCCACTTT.

This clonotype was seen repeatedly, ten times or more. The chain is built from TRBV6-5 and TRBJ1-2; D may be TRBD1 (6 bases). V lost 8 bases, J lost 7 bases, and 14 bases lay in between. The germline V gene encodes CDR1 MNHEY and CDR2 SVGAGI. This CDR3 is 12 amino acids long. CDR3 sequence (DNA): TGTGCCAGCGCCAGGGGAGAGGGTGGCTACACCTTC. The encoded protein is CASARGEGGYTF.

This clonotype was seen only a few times. The chain couples TRBV20-1 to TRBJ2-3; 7 nucleotides agree with TRBD2. The V segment lost 1 base and the J segment 1 base; nucleotides outside the gene matches: 5. Looked up from germline, CDR1 is DFQATT and CDR2 is SNEGSKA (reference sequence). CDR3 length: 15 residues. The CDR3 reads CSARGGLGRTDTQYF. For the CDR3, the DNA is TGCAGTGCTAGAGGTGGACTAGGGCGCACAGATACGCAGTATTTT.

The CDR3 sequence is CASAIGGEAFF. The CDR3 coding sequence is TGTGCCAGCGCAATAGGGGGAGAAGCTTTCTTT. The genes are TRBV12-3 or TRBV12-4 and TRBJ1-1; possible D gene TRBD1, 6 bases. Deletions cut 8 bases from V and 8 bases from J, with 12 bases between. The CDR3 has 11 residues.

This clonotype was observed at least ten times. The chain couples TRBV6-4 to TRBJ2-1; no firm D call. Germline V gene data show CDR1 as MRHNA and CDR2 as SNTAGT. Trimming took off 4 bases at V and 11 bases at J, with 21 bases between the two ends. The CDR3 extends over 15 amino acids. The CDR3 region has the DNA TGTGCCAGCAGTGCAGAAGGTGTAGGTCGCACTAAGCAGTTCTTC. This encodes CASSAEGVGRTKQFF.

This clonotype was recorded a few times. This chain connects TRBV29-1 to TRBJ2-6; 9 bases agree with TRBD1. Trimming took 6 bases from V and 4 from J; bases not matched to a gene: 4. Looked up from germline, CDR1 is SQVTM and CDR2 is ANQGSEA. There are 14 residues in the CDR3. Here the CDR3 reads CSVGDRAGANVLTF. As DNA, the CDR3 is TGCAGCGTAGGGGACAGGGCCGGGGCCAACGTCCTGACTTTC.

This clonotype was counted at least ten times. J is TRBJ2-5 and V is TRBV7-7, with D uncertain. The CDR3 is 14 residues long. Trimming shortened V by 1 base and J by 3 bases, and 9 bases separated the two germline ends. Per germline, CDR1 SSHAT and CDR2 FNYEAQ (reference sequence). This CDR3 is CASSLGTGEETQYF. DNA for the CDR3: TGTGCCAGCAGCTTAGGGACGGGCGAAGAGACCCAGTACTTC.

This clonotype has ten or more counts. The chain combines TRBV6-1 with TRBJ1-1, with 8 bases identical to TRBD1. Germline V gives CDR1 MNHNS, CDR2 SASEGT. V was clipped by 6 bases and J by 4 bases; unmatched bases: 4. The CDR3 sequence is 13 residues long. The chain's CDR3 is CASRDRGGTEAFF. In DNA form, the CDR3 reads TGTGCCAGCAGAGACAGGGGAGGCACTGAAGCTTTCTTT.

The CDR3 spells CASRRTGARDTQYF. CDR3 sequence (DNA): TGTGCCAGCAGACGGACAGGGGCCCGTGATACGCAGTATTTT. The chain is built from TRBV6-5 and TRBJ2-3; 9 bases are shared with TRBD1. Germline V gene data show CDR1 as MNHEY and CDR2 as SVGAGI. Losses at the gene ends were 6 bases for V and 6 bases for J; bases not matched to a gene: 7. This CDR3 contains 14 residues.

The chain links TRBV21-1 to TRBJ2-7; the D segment call TRBD1 is taken from the table without a DNA check. TRBV21-1 is a pseudogene locus. This CDR3 is 16 amino acids long. The CDR3 loop is CASSDPGPRGVFEQYF. CDR3 coding DNA: TGTGCCAGCAGCGATCCAGGACCAAGGGGAGTTTTCGAGCAGTACTTC.

The table lists this clonotype with many counts. The V and J genes are TRBV28 and TRBJ2-7; weak D call: TRBD1 (6 bases). Trimming took off 8 bases at V and 6 bases at J, with 23 bases between the two ends. The CDR3 length is 15 residues. The germline V gene encodes CDR1 MDHEN and CDR2 SYDVKM. The CDR3 sequence is CASFNPQGSSGEQYF. The CDR3 coding sequence is TGTGCCAGCTTTAATCCACAGGGATCGTCTGGCGAGCAGTACTTC.

The chain links TRBV20-1 to TRBJ2-2; 13 positions agree with TRBD2. Germline assignment: CDR1 DFQATT and CDR2 SNEGSKA (reference sequence). This CDR3 is 16 amino acids long. Germline trimming cut 4 bases from V and 6 bases from J; bases unmatched to any gene: 8. CDR3 sequence: CSAMTSGGIFSGELFF. CDR3 nucleotide sequence: TGCAGTGCTATGACTAGCGGGGGGATATTTTCCGGGGAGCTGTTTTTT.

The rearrangement uses TRBV6-5 and TRBJ1-1; the D gene is possibly TRBD1 (6 bases). This CDR3 comprises 15 residues. Germline values: CDR1 MNHEY, CDR2 SVGAGI. Trimming stripped 1 base from V and 4 bases from J, with 13 bases between. DNA of the CDR3: TGTGCCAGCAGTTACTTTTCTCAGGGGTCCACTGAAGCTTTCTTT. Encoded protein: CASSYFSQGSTEAFF.

This clonotype was seen many times. The chain has TRBV10-3 and TRBJ2-1; 10 bases align to TRBD2. Trimming at V came to 3 bases and at J to 9 bases, leaving 8 bases not matched to a gene. This CDR3 spans 15 amino acids. Germline CDR1 reads ENHRY; CDR2 reads SYGVKD. The CDR3, as DNA: TGTGCCATCAGTGAAGGCCCGCCTAGCGGGGGTGAGCAGTTCTTC. Translated, it gives CAISEGPPSGGEQFF.

This clonotype showed up just a few times. The gene calls are TRBV5-4 and TRBJ1-2; D possibly corresponds to TRBD1 (6 bases). V gave up 0 bases and J gave up 0 bases, with 9 bases separating them. This CDR3 contains 15 residues. Germline V gene lookup returns CDR1 SGHNT and CDR2 YYREEE (reference sequence). In DNA, the CDR3 is TGTGCCAGCAGCTTGGGACAGGCCGCTAACTATGGCTACACCTTC. Protein sequence: CASSLGQAANYGYTF.

This clonotype came up many times. Here the CDR3 DNA reads TGTGCCAGCAGTTTGCCCGGGACAGGATCCTATGGCTACACCTTC. This codes for CASSLPGTGSYGYTF. This chain joins TRBV12-3 or TRBV12-4 and TRBJ1-2, with TRBD1 identical over 8 bases. The V gene end was trimmed by 3 bases and the J gene end by 4 bases; junction bases not matched to a gene: 7. This CDR3 comprises 15 residues.

This clonotype was seen ten or more times. The chain carries TRBV28 and TRBJ1-5; 9 bases line up with TRBD1. The V segment lost 4 bases and the J segment 7 bases; nucleotides outside the gene matches: 5. This CDR3 is 14 amino acids long. Germline values: CDR1 MDHEN, CDR2 SYDVKM. The CDR3 bases are TGTGCCAGCAGTTATGGGACAGGGTCACAGCCCCAGCATTTT. As protein: CASSYGTGSQPQHF.

The chain employs TRBV7-2 and TRBJ2-6; no definite D call. In germline, CDR1 is SGHTA, CDR2 FQGNSA. V was cut by 5 bases and J by 0 bases, with 8 bases left in between. The CDR3 is 15 amino acids. The CDR3 loop reads CASSPAGSGANVLTF. Written as DNA, the CDR3 is TGTGCCAGCAGCCCAGCCGGCTCTGGGGCCAACGTCCTGACTTTC. The full variable domain, completed using reference TRBV7-2 and TRBJ2-6, is GAGVSQSPSNKVTEKGKDVELRCDPISGHTALYWYRQSLGQGLEFLIYFQGNSAPDKSGLPSDRFSAERTGGSVSTLTIQRTQQEDSAVYLCASSPAGSGANVLTFGAGSRLTVL.

The table lists this clonotype with a few counts. The gene calls are TRBV28 and TRBJ2-7; the D gene is possibly TRBD1 (5 bases). The CDR3 spans 15 residues. Trimming pared 7 bases from V and 0 bases from J, leaving 16 bases between. CDR1 and CDR2 from the germline V gene are MDHEN and SYDVKM. The DNA of the CDR3 is TGTGCCAGCATAGACCAGGGTACCACCTCCTACGAGCAGTACTTC. It translates to CASIDQGTTSYEQYF.

The chain combines TRBV25-1 with TRBJ2-2, with D possibly TRBD2 on 5 matching bases. In germline, CDR1 is MGHDK, CDR2 SYGVNS. Trimming took 4 bases from V and 6 from J, leaving 9 bases between them. The CDR3 totals 13 residues. CDR3 coding DNA: TGTGCCAGCAGTGTAGAGGGATCCGGGGAGCTGTTTTTT. Amino acids: CASSVEGSGELFF.

This clonotype was counted only a few times. The gene calls are TRBV20-1 and TRBJ1-5; TRBD1 might be the D (6 bases). The CDR3 extends over 14 amino acids. Between the trimmed V and J ends, which lost 3 bases and 7 bases, there was a span of 16 bases. The germline CDR1 and CDR2 sequences are DFQATT and SNEGSKA (reference sequence). This CDR3 reads CSASSGAGWQPQHF. The CDR3 DNA sequence: TGCAGTGCTAGTTCGGGGGCAGGGTGGCAGCCCCAGCATTTT.

This clonotype has only a few counts. In DNA, the CDR3 is TGCGCCAGCAGGGAGACGGGAGGGTACCAAGAGACCCAGTACTTC. It encodes CASRETGGYQETQYF. This chain uses TRBV5-1 with TRBJ2-5; 8 nucleotides line up with TRBD2. The CDR3 covers 15 residues. Germline CDR1 SGHRS, CDR2 YFSETQ. The J segment lost 0 bases and the V segment lost 5 bases, leaving 6 bases of the junction unmatched. The full variable domain, in which reference TRBV5-1 and TRBJ2-5 provide the parts outside the CDR3, is KAGVTQTPRYLIKTRGQQVTLSCSPISGHRSVSWYQQTPGQGLQFLFEYFSETQRNKGNFPGRFSGRQFSNSRSEMNVSTLELGDSALYLCASRETGGYQETQYFGPGTRLLVL.

This clonotype was counted many times. The chain recombines TRBV6-4 with TRBJ1-5; D unclear. V was pared by 8 bases and J by 3 bases, with 11 bases between. CDR3 length: 13 amino acids. CDR1 and CDR2 from the germline V gene are MRHNA and SNTAGT. CDR3: CASAPETNQPQHF. CDR3 sequence (DNA): TGTGCCAGCGCCCCAGAAACCAATCAGCCCCAGCATTTT.

This clonotype was seen a handful of times. The missing conserved phenylalanine or tryptophan at the end of this CDR3 makes a read error likely. Because the CDR3's place on the DNA is in doubt, the DNA is left out and the CDR3 is given as listed by TCRdb. The J gene is TRBJ2-1, the V gene TRBV5-6; the table's D gene call, TRBD1, was not cross checked with the DNA. From germline, CDR1 is SGHDT and CDR2 YYEEEE. The CDR3 length is 13 residues, termini included. The CDR3 reads CASSFSGGAGYDL.

The chain links TRBV20-1 to TRBJ1-4; D gene ambiguous. V was shortened by 1 base and J by 3 bases, with 9 bases between the two germline ends. Germline V gene lookup returns CDR1 DFQATT and CDR2 SNEGSKA (reference sequence). This CDR3 is built from 14 residues. CDR3 in DNA: TGCAGTGCTAGAGTCCCGGCCCCTAATGAAAAACTGTTTTTT. This translates into CSARVPAPNEKLFF.